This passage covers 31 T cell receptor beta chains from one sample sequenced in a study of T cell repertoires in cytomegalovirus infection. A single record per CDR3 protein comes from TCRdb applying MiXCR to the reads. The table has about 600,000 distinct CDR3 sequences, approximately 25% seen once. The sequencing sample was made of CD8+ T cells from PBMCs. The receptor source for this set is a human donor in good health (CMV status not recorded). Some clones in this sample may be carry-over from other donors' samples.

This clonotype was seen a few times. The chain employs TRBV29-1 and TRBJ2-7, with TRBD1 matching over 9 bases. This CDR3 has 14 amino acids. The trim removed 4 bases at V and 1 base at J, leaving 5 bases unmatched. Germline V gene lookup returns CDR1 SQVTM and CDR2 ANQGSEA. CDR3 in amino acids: CSVAGTGRSYEQYF. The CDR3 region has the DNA TGCAGCGTTGCAGGGACAGGGCGGTCCTACGAGCAGTACTTC.

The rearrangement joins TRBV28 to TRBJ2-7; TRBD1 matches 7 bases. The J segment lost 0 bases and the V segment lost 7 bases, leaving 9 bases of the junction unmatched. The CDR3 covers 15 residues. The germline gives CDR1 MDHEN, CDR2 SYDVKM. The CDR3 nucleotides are TGTGCCAGCAAGGAGGACAGGACCAGCTCCTACGAGCAGTACGTC. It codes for CASKEDRTSSYEQYV.

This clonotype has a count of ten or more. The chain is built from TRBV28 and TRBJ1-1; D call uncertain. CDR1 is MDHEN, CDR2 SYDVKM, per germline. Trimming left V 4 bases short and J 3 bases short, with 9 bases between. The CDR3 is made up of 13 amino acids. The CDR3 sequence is CASSSEVDTEAFF. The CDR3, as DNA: TGTGCCAGCAGTTCGGAGGTGGACACTGAAGCTTTCTTT.

CDR3 sequence (DNA): TGTGCCAGCAGCTTAGAATCAGCGGGGGGATACTCCTACGAGCAGTACTTC. Translated: CASSLESAGGYSYEQYF. The chain employs TRBV7-4 and TRBJ2-7; TRBD2 matches at 9 bases. The CDR3 runs to 17 residues. V shed 1 base, J shed 0 bases, and the junction held 7 bases outside the gene matches. Per germline, CDR1 SGHVT and CDR2 SQSDAQ.

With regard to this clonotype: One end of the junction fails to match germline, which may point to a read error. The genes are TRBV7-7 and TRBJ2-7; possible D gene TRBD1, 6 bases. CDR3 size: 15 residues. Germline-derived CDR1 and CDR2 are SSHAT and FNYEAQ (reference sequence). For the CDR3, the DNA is TGTGCTAGCAGCTTAGAACAGGGAAGGACCTACGAGCAGTACTTC. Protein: CASSLEQGRTYEQYF.

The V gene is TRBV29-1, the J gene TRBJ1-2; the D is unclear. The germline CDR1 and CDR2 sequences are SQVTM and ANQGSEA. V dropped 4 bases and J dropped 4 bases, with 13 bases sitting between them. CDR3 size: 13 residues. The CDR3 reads CSVVSGGGYGYTF. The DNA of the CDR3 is TGCAGCGTTGTATCGGGAGGCGGCTATGGCTACACCTTC. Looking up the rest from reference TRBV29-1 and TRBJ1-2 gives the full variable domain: SAVISQKPSRDICQRGTSLTIQCQVDSQVTMMFWYRQQPGQSLTLIATANQGSEATYESGFVIDKFPISRPNLTFSTLTVSNMSPEDSSIYLCSVVSGGGYGYTFGSGTRLTVV.

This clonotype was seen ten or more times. The CDR3 DNA reads as TGTGCCAGCAGTTACCCCGACGGGGGGAACACAGATACGCAGTATTTT. This encodes CASSYPDGGNTDTQYF. The gene calls are TRBV6-6 and TRBJ2-3; 7 nucleotides match TRBD2. The V gene end was trimmed by 2 bases and the J gene end by 2 bases; junction bases not matched to a gene: 7. The V gene's germline CDR1 is MNHNY and CDR2 SVGAGI (reference sequence). The CDR3 covers 16 residues.

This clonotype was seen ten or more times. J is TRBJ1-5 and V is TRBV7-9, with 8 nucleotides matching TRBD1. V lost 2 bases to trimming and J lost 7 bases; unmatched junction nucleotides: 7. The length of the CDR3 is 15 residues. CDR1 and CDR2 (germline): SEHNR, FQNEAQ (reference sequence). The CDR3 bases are TGTGCCAGCAGCTTAAGCTGGGACAGGCAACAGCCCCAGCATTTT. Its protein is CASSLSWDRQQPQHF.

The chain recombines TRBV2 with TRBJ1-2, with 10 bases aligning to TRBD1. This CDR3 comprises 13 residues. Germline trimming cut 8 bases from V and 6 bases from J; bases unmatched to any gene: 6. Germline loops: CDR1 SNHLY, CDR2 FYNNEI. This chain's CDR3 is CASETGGIHGYTF. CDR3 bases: TGTGCCAGCGAGACAGGGGGCATTCATGGCTACACCTTC.

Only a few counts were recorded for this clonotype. The CDR3 DNA reads TGCGCCAGCAGCTTGGGCTGGGGGGGAAGCACAGATACGCAGTATTTT. Encoded protein: CASSLGWGGSTDTQYF. The rearrangement links TRBV5-1 to TRBJ2-3, with 7 positions matching TRBD2. The V and J ends lost 0 bases and 0 bases, in that order; junction bases with no gene match: 4. The CDR3 sequence is 16 residues long. Germline loops: CDR1 SGHRS, CDR2 YFSETQ.

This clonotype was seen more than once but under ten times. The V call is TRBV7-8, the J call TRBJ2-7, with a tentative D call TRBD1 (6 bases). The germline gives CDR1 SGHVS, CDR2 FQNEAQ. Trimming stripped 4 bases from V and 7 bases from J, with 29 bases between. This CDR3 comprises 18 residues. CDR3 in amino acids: CASSSHVTRGVGPGEQYV. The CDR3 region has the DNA TGTGCCAGCAGCTCTCACGTGACCAGGGGTGTTGGGCCGGGGGAGCAGTACGTC.

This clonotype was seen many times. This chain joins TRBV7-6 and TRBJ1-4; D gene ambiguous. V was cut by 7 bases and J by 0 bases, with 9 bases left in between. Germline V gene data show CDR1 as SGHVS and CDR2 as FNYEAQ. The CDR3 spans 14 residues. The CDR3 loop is CASTPTATNEKLFF. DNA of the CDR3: TGTGCCAGCACCCCCACCGCAACTAATGAAAAACTGTTTTTT.

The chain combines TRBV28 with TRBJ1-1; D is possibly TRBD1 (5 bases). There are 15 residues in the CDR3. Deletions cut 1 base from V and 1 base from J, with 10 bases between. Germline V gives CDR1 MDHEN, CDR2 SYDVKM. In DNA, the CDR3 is TGTGCCAGCAGTTTATACGGGGACGGGAACACTGAAGCTTTCTTT. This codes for CASSLYGDGNTEAFF.

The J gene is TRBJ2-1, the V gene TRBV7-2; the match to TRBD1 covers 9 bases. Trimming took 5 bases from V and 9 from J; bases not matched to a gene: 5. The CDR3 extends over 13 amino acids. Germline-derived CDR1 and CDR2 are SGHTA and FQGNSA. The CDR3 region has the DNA TGTGCCAGCAGCGCTCACAGGGGGCTTGAGCAGTTCTTC. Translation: CASSAHRGLEQFF.

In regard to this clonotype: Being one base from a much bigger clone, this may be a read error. The CDR3 spells CASSYRKRDGGNEQFF. The CDR3 nucleotides read TGTGCCAGCAGCTACCGTAAGAGGGATGGTGGCAATGAGCAGTTCTTC. The J gene is TRBJ2-1, the V gene TRBV7-6; the D gene is possibly TRBD2 (5 bases). Trimming removed 4 bases at V and 6 bases at J, with 19 bases between. Germline V CDR1 and CDR2: SGHVS, FNYEAQ. The length of the CDR3 is 16 residues.

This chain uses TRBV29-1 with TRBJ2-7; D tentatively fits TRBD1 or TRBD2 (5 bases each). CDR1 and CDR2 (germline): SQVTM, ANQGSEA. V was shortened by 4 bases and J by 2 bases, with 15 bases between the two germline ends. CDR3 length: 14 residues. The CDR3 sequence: CSVGPGTGPYEQYF. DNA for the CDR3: TGCAGCGTTGGACCCGGGACCGGACCCTACGAGCAGTACTTC.

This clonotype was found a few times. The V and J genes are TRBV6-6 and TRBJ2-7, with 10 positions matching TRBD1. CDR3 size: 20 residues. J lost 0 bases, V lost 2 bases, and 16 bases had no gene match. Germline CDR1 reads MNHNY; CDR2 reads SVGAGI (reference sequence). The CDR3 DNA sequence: TGTGCCAGCAGTTACACCGTGGGACAGGGGAAAAAGGGTGGCTCCTACGAGCAGTACTTC. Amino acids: CASSYTVGQGKKGGSYEQYF.

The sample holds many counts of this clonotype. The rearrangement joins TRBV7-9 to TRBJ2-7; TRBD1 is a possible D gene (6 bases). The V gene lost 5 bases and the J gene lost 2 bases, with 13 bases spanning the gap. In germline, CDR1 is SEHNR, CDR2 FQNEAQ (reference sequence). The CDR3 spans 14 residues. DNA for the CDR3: TGTGCCAGCAGCCCCCGACAGGCCCCCTACGAGCAGTACTTC. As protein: CASSPRQAPYEQYF.

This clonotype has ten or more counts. The CDR3 region is CASSLVTALPDTQYF. The CDR3 DNA sequence: TGTGCCAGCAGCTTAGTCACAGCCCTCCCAGATACGCAGTATTTT. The V and J genes are TRBV7-9 and TRBJ2-3, with D unresolved. From germline, CDR1 is SEHNR and CDR2 FQNEAQ (reference sequence). The CDR3 length is 15 residues. The V end was cut by 1 base, the J end by 4 bases, with 12 bases between.

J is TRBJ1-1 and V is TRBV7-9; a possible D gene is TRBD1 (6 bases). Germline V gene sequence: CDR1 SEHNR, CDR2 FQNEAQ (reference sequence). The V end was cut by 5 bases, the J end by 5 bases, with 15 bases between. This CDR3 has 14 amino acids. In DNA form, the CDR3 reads TGTGCCAGCAGCGGCCCGGGACATGGGACTGAAGCTTTCTTT. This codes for CASSGPGHGTEAFF.

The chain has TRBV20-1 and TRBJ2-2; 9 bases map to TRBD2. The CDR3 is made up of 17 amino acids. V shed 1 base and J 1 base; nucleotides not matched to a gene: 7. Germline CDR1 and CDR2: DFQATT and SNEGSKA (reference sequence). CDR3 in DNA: TGCAGTGCTAGAGCGGTAGCGGGGGCCATGAACACCGGGGAGCTGTTTTTT. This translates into CSARAVAGAMNTGELFF.

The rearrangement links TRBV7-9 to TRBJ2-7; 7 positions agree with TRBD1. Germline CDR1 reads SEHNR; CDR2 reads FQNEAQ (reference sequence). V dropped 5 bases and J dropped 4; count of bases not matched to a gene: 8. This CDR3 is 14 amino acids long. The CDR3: CASSPEGGGYEQYF. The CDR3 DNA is TGTGCCAGCAGCCCCGAAGGGGGCGGGTACGAGCAGTACTTC.

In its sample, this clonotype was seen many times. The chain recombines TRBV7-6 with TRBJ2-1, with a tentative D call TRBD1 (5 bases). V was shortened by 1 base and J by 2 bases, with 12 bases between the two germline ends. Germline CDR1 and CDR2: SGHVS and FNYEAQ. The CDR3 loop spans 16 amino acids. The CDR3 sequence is CASSLERGRTYNEQFF. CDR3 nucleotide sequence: TGTGCCAGCAGCTTAGAAAGGGGCCGGACCTACAATGAGCAGTTCTTC.

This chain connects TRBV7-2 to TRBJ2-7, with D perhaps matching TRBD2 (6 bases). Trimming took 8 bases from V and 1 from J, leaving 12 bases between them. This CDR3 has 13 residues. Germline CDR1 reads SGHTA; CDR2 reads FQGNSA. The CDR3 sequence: CASGPGDSYEQYV. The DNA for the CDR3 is TGTGCCAGCGGCCCGGGGGATTCCTACGAGCAGTACGTC.

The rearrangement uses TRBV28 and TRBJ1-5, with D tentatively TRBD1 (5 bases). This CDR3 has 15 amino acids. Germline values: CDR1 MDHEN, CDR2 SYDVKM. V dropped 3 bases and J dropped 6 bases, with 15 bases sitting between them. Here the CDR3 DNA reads TGTGCCAGCAGTTTTATGCAGGGAAAATTTCAGCCCCAGCATTTT. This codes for CASSFMQGKFQPQHF.

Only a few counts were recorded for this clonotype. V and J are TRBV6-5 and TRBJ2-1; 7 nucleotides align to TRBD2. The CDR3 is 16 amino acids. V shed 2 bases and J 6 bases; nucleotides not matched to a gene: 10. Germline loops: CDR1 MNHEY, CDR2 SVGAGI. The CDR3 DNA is TGTGCCAGCAGTTACGGGGGGGTAGCGGGCTTCAATGAGCAGTTCTTC. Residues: CASSYGGVAGFNEQFF.

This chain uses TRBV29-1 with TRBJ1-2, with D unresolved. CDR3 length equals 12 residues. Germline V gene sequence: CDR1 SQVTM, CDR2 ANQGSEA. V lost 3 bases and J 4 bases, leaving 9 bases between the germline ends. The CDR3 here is CSVEWGSYGYTF. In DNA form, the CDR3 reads TGCAGCGTTGAGTGGGGATCCTATGGCTACACCTTC.

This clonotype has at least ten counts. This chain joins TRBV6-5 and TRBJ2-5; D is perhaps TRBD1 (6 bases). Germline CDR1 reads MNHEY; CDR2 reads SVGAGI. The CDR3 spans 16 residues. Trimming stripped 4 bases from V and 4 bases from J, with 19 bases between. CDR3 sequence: CASSSFRGKGRETQYF. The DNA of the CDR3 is TGTGCCAGCAGTTCATTCAGGGGAAAGGGAAGAGAGACCCAGTACTTC.

The CDR3 protein is CASSSSGQFNQPQHF. The CDR3 nucleotides are TGTGCCAGCAGCTCATCCGGACAGTTCAATCAGCCCCAGCATTTT. The rearrangement joins TRBV7-2 to TRBJ1-5, with a possible D match to TRBD1 (6 bases). Germline V CDR1 and CDR2: SGHTA, FQGNSA. Trimming removed 4 bases at V and 3 bases at J, with 13 bases between. The CDR3 consists of 15 residues.

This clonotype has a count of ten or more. Written as DNA, the CDR3 is TGTGCCAGCAGCTTAGGAGTGAGGAACGGAGCTTTCTTT. Translation gives CASSLGVRNGAFF. The chain couples TRBV7-8 to TRBJ1-1; D is unclear. Between the trimmed V and J ends, which lost 1 base and 10 bases, there was a span of 13 bases. Germline-derived CDR1 and CDR2 are SGHVS and FQNEAQ. The CDR3 extends over 13 amino acids. Complete variable domain (other parts from reference TRBV7-8 and TRBJ1-1): GAGVSQSPRYKVAKRGQDVALRCDPISGHVSLFWYQQALGQGPEFLTYFQNEAQLDKSGLPSDRFFAERPEGSVSTLKIQRTQQEDSAVYLCASSLGVRNGAFFGQGTRLTVV.

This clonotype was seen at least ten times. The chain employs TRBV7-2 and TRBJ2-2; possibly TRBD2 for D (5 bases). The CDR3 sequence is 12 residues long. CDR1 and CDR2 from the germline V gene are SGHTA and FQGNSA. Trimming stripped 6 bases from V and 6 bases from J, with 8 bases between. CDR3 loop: CASRKEAGELFF. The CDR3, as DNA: TGTGCCAGCAGGAAGGAGGCCGGGGAGCTGTTTTTT.